This T cell receptor (beta chain) was observed in a study of cytomegalovirus exposure and HLA in healthy donors. General study results and limits: In a later analysis, donors in an Asian-associated ancestry cluster reportedly had fewer N-insertions in productive TCRs than the cohort mean.

PCR primers comprised 60 Vbeta and 13 Jbeta primers. Sequencing used immunoSEQ multiplex PCR; TCRdb keeps in-frame clones, though not all of them. The sample consists of 150,000 to 200,000 clones, approximately 80% of them appearing once. This clone has just one count. Its antigen is undetermined. The specimen sequenced was PBMCs. The clonotype originates from a woman younger than 30 in good health and CMV-seropositive.

The CDR3: CASSTRTSGGAHEQFF. CDR3 in DNA: TGTGCCAGCAGCACCCGGACTAGCGGGGGGGCCCATGAGCAGTTCTTC. The chain uses TRBV7-8 and TRBJ2-1; 15 bases fit TRBD2. The ends lost 5 bases at V and 8 bases at J; junction bases unmatched: 7. CDR3 length equals 16 residues. CDR1 is SGHVS and CDR2 is FQNEAQ in the germline V gene. The complete variable domain, with remaining parts taken from reference TRBV7-8 and TRBJ2-1, reads GAGVSQSPRYKVAKRGQDVALRCDPISGHVSLFWYQQALGQGPEFLTYFQNEAQLDKSGLPSDRFFAERPEGSVSTLKIQRTQQEDSAVYLCASSTRTSGGAHEQFFGPGTRLTVL.